A single sample gave rise to the 3 T cell receptor beta chains below, sequenced in a study of control samples from healthy donors and cancer patients. The data were produced by immunoSEQ multiplex PCR, yet TCRdb's version contains in-frame clones alone and is incomplete. Found here are roughly 98,000 clones, approximately 95% of them singletons; the top ten hold approximately 7.6%. Sequencing was carried out using blood. These TCRs come from a man younger than 35 in good health.

J is TRBJ2-1 and V is TRBV27; D might be TRBD1 (5 bases). This CDR3 has 14 residues. The germline V and J ends were trimmed by 1 base and 5 bases, with 9 bases remaining between them. Per germline, CDR1 MNHEY and CDR2 SMNVEV (reference sequence). CDR3 sequence: CASSLYETDNEQFF. CDR3 nucleotides: TGTGCCAGCAGTTTATATGAGACAGACAATGAGCAGTTCTTC.

The rearrangement uses TRBV6-5 and TRBJ1-1; perhaps TRBD1 as D (5 bases). Germline loops: CDR1 MNHEY, CDR2 SVGAGI. The germline V and J ends were trimmed by 2 bases and 5 bases, with 18 bases remaining between them. This CDR3 spans 16 amino acids. As DNA, the CDR3 is TGTGCCAGCAGTTACCGCTTAGACGGGGGAGGGACTGAAGCTTTCTTT. Protein product: CASSYRLDGGGTEAFF.

This chain uses TRBV7-9 with TRBJ2-2; possibly TRBD1 for D (6 bases). The CDR3 contains 16 residues. Germline V gene data show CDR1 as SEHNR and CDR2 as FQNEAQ (reference sequence). V was pared by 10 bases and J by 3 bases, with 21 bases between. The CDR3 sequence is CATPQSQGSYTGELFF. CDR3 in DNA: TGTGCCACCCCCCAATCACAGGGTAGTTACACCGGGGAGCTGTTTTTT.